The present TCR beta chain was sequenced within a study of spatial heterogeneity in lung cancer. Study-wide background: The study observed each unique TCR and UMI combination more than ten times on average in raw reads. Study-wide findings and caveats: Among blood samples, ubiquitous expanded tumor TCRs appeared more at resection than at follow-up.

TCRdb reprocessed the 5' RACE reads via MiXCR and lists one record per CDR3 protein. Found here are about 24,000 distinct CDR3 sequences, around 3.2% of them singletons; the top ten hold under 30%. The sample's time point: sample taken at primary tumor resection. Without sorting, whole RNA was sequenced from tumor, nontumor lung or frozen PBMC. This CDR3 spans 15 amino acids. Deletions cut 1 base from V and 4 bases from J, with 12 bases between. Per the germline V gene, CDR1 is LGHDT and CDR2 is YNNKEL (reference sequence). This clonotype was picked up many times. The target antigen is unknown. This rearrangement joins TRBV3-1 to TRBJ2-3; D could derive from TRBD1 or TRBD2 (5 bases each). Here the sequenced sample was PBMCs, taken at surgery. The source of this sequence is a female donor with early-stage non-small cell lung cancer. This chain's CDR3 is CASSQGGRVADTQYF. DNA for the CDR3: TGTGCCAGCAGCCAAGGGGGACGGGTGGCAGATACGCAGTATTTT.